Shown below are 4 T cell receptor beta chains from a single sample sequenced in a study of tumor-infiltrating lymphocytes in localized non-small cell lung cancer. This table comes from immunoSEQ multiplex PCR, and its TCRdb copy is limited to in-frame clones, with some not included. Among about 16,000 clones listed, roughly 70% were seen once. The sequenced material came from lung tumor tissue. Receptors originate from a human donor with non-small cell lung cancer.

V and J are TRBV11-2 and TRBJ1-2; weak D call: TRBD1 (6 bases). This CDR3 comprises 14 residues. Trimming took 1 base from V and 5 from J, leaving 11 bases between them. The V gene's germline CDR1 is SGHAT and CDR2 FQNNGV. For the CDR3, the DNA is TGTGCCAGCAGCTTAGTTGGGGGGGCGTATGGCTACACCTTC. The encoded protein is CASSLVGGAYGYTF.

This chain links TRBV18 with TRBJ1-1; D might be TRBD1 (6 bases). Germline V gene sequence: CDR1 KGHSH, CDR2 LQKENI. This CDR3 has 13 residues. V gave up 2 bases and J gave up 5 bases, with 9 bases separating them. This chain's CDR3 is CASSPTGRTEAFF. The CDR3 coding sequence is TGTGCCAGCTCACCAACAGGGCGGACTGAAGCTTTCTTT.

The rearrangement links TRBV2 to TRBJ2-3; 13 nucleotides agree with TRBD2. Unmatched junction bases numbered 5, after V lost 8 bases and J lost 3 bases. The CDR3 totals 15 residues. From germline, CDR1 is SNHLY and CDR2 FYNNEI. The CDR3 DNA is TGTGCCAGCCCTGGGACTAGCGGGACAACAGATACGCAGTATTTT. Translated, it gives CASPGTSGTTDTQYF.

The genes are TRBV5-6 and TRBJ2-1; 13 bases are a match to TRBD2. The CDR3 covers 19 residues. J was trimmed by 4 bases and V by 0 bases; bases with no gene match: 10. CDR1 is SGHDT, CDR2 YYEEEE, per germline. In DNA, the CDR3 is TGTGCCAGCAGCTTGGACGGGAGGACTAGCGGGGGTTTTTACAATGAGCAGTTCTTC. The encoded protein is CASSLDGRTSGGFYNEQFF.